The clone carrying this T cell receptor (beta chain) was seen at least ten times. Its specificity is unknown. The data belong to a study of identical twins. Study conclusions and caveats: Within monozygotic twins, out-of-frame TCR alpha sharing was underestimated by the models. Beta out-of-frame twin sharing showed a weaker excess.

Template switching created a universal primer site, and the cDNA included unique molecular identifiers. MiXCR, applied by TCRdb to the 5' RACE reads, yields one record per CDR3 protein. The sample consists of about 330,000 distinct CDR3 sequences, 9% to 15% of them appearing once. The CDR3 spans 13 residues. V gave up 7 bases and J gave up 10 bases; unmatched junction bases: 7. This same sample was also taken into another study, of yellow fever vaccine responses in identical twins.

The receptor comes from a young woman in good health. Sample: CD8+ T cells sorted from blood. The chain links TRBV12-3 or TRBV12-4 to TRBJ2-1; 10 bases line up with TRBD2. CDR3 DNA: TGTGCCAGCACGGGACTAGCGACAATAGAGCAGTTCTTC. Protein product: CASTGLATIEQFF.